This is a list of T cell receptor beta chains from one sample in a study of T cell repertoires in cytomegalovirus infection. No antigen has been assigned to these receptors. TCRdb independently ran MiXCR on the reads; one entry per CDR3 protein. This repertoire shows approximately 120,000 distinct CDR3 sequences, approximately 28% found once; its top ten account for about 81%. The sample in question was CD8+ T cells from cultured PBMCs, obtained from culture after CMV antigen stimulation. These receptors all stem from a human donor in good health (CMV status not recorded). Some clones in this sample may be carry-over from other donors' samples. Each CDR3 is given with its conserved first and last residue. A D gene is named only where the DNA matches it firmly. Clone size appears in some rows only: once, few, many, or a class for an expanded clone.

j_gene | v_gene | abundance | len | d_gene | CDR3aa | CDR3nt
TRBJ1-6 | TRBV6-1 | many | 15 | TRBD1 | CASIRGQGGNSPLHF | TGTGCCAGCATTAGGGGGCAGGGGGGGAATTCACCCCTCCACTTT
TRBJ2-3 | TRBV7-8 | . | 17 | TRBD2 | CASSLDTSGEITDTQYF | TGTGCCAGCAGCTTAGACACTAGCGGGGAAATCACAGATACGCAGTATTTT
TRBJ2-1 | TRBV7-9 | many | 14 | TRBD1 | CASSDRDRYNEQFF | TGTGCCAGCAGCGACCGGGACAGGTACAATGAGCAGTTCTTC
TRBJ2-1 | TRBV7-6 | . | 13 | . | CASSNGQYNEQFF | TGTGCCAGCAGCAACGGACAGTACAATGAGCAGTTCTTC
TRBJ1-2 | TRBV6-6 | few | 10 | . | CASKRGGYTF | TGTGCCAGTAAGCGGGGCGGCTACACCTTC
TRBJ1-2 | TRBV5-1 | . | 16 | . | CASLLPKVEGDYGYTF | TGCGCCAGCTTACTCCCTAAGGTCGAGGGGGACTATGGCTACACCTTC
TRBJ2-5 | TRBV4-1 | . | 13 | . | CASSPGPLQTQYF | TGCGCCAGCAGCCCAGGACCCCTACAGACCCAGTACTTC
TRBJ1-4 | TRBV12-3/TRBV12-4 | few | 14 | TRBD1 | CASSATGGEGKLFF | TGTGCCAGCAGCGCCACAGGGGGCGAGGGAAAACTGTTTTTT
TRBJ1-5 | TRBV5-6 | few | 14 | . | CASSLGTESQPQHF | TGTGCCAGCAGCTTGGGGACAGAAAGTCAGCCCCAGCATTTT
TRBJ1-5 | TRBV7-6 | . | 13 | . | CASSLTGRQPQHF | TGTGCCAGCAGCCTAACAGGGCGTCAGCCCCAGCATTTT
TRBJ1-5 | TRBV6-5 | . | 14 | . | CASSLQYSNQPQHF | TGTGCCAGCAGCCTACAGTATAGCAATCAGCCCCAGCATTTT
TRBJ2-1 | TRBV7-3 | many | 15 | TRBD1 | CASSLAGGTFNEQFF | TGTGCCAGCAGCTTAGCAGGGGGAACTTTTAATGAGCAGTTCTTC